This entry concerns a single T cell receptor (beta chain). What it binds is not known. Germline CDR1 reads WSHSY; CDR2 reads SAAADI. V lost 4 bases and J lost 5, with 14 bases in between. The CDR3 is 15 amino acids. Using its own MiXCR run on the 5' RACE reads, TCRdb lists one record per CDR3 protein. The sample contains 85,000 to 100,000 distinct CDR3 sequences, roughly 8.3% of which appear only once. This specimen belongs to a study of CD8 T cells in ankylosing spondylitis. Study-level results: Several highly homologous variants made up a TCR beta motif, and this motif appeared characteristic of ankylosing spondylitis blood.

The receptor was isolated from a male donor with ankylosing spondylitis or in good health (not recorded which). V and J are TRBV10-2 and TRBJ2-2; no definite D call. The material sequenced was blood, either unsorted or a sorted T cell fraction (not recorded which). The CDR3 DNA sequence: TGCGCCAGCAGTGGGCCCAATCTGTCAACCGGGGAGCTGTTTTTT. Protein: CASSGPNLSTGELFF.